The sequence of this TCR beta chain was determined in a study of T cells after somatic rescue of genetic block (dated by TCRdb to 2018 to 2020). For the study in its entirety: What the study looked at was long-term robustness, specifically in a T-cell system that came about through somatic rescue of a genetic block in T-cell development.

For this clone: The antigen this receptor binds is unknown. No much larger clone exists at a distance of one base, and base qualities are not known.

The library was made by the immunoSEQ multiplex PCR assay. TCRdb provides this immuneACCESS table in a form limited to in-frame rearrangements. Some clones are lacking; in checked studies, under half of them reflect an unresolved V gene, and why the rest are absent is not known. The sample yields approximately 58,000 clones; 95% to 96% were counted once. The ten largest clones capture around 0.083% of the sample. Ends trimmed: V by 2 bases, J by 7 bases; bases unmatched to a gene: 6. CDR1 and CDR2 (MNHEY, SVGAGI) derive from the germline V gene. Taken from cysteine to phenylalanine, the CDR3 has 15 residues. Just CDR3 DNA is preserved here, 45 bases in frame from base 1.

The clonotype originates from a child younger than two. This sequence uses TRBV6-5 and TRBJ1-5; TRBD1 matches 9 bases in the middle. The sequenced material came from peripheral blood mononuclear cells (PBMCs). The CDR3 region has the sequence CASSYLGTGQQPQHF. The DNA sequence reads TGTGCCAGCAGTTACCTCGGGACAGGGCAGCAGCCCCAGCATTTT.